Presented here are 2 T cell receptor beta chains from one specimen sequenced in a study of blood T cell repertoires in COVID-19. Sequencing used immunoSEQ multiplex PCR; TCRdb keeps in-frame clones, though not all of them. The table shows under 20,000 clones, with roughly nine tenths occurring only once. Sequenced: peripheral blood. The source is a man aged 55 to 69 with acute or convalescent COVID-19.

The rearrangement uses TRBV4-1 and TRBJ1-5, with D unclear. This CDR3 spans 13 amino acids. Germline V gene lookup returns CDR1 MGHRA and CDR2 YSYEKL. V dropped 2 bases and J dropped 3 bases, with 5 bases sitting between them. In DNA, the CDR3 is TGCGCCAGCAGCCAACGCGACAATCAGCCCCAGCATTTT. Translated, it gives CASSQRDNQPQHF.

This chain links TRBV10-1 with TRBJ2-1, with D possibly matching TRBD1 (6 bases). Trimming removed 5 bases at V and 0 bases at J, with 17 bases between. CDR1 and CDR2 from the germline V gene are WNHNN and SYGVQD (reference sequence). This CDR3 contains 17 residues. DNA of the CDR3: TGCGCCAGCAGTAGTAACATACAGGGTACCTCCTACAATGAGCAGTTCTTC. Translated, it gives CASSSNIQGTSYNEQFF.